This T cell receptor (beta chain) is from a study of regulatory T cells in long-lasting Graves disease (dated by TCRdb to the early 2020s). Broadly, across the study: In the newly diagnosed Graves' disease group, patients had been taking antithyroid drugs for less than 3 months. This study used TCR sequencing and RNA sequencing of peripheral blood to compare persistent Graves' disease patients against newly diagnosed Graves' disease patients. The study was registered as a clinical trial and conducted in China. A total of around 35 samples were covered by TCR sequencing, comprising roughly 13 persistent and 20 newly diagnosed Graves' disease patients.

The label giving this sample's time point can be read as: newly diagnosed GD, antithyroid drugs for less than 3 months. RNA was extracted from PBMCs in TRIzol for both TCR sequencing and RNA sequencing. Graves' disease was diagnosed according to American Thyroid Association guidelines. The patients came from an endocrinology department in Xi'an, China. From each patient, about 9.7 milliliters of peripheral blood was collected into an EDTA anticoagulant tube. Ficoll Paque Plus density gradient separation was used to isolate PBMCs, and no additional T cell sorting was done. RNA quality was checked with an Agilent 2100 Bioanalyzer and agarose gel, and concentration with a NanoDrop 2000. General findings and caveats noted by the study authors: The small sample size was acknowledged by the authors as a limitation that may reduce accuracy. A larger number of public clonotypes was shared among persistent patients (approximately 3,000) than among newly diagnosed patients (around 890). Persistent Graves' disease patients showed lower TCR Shannon entropy and fewer highly expanded clones than newly diagnosed patients, suggesting clonal expansion. Because the primary lesion, thyroid tissue, could not be accessed, the study looked at peripheral blood alone. Preferential use of TRBV28, TRBJ1-2 and TRBJ2-5 was observed in persistent disease, whereas TRBV20-1 and TRBJ2-1 were favored in newly diagnosed disease. Only the TCR beta chain was sequenced and analyzed.

The V end gives up 5 bases and the J end 5 bases, leaving 6 bases in the junction not matched to a gene. The CDR3 numbers 14 residues from cysteine through phenylalanine. The entry retains the CDR3 DNA only, 42 bases that are in frame from base 1. The germline V gene sets CDR1 to MGHRA and CDR2 to YSYEKL. The library relied on multiplex PCR. Sequenced using an Illumina HiSeq 4000. TCR beta libraries were built with iRepertoire HTBI primers and Arm-PCR amplification of CDR3 regions. Before sequencing, the PCR products went through gel purification. Per the original workflow: Gene usage analysis of CDR3 amino acid clonotypes used the roughly 60 TRBV and 12 to 15 TRBJ segments found across samples. COPE and FqMerger were used to merge the filtered high-quality paired reads into contigs. BLAST was used to align contigs to IMGT TRBV, TRBD and TRBJ reference genes, with CDR3 defined following IMGT. Any clonotype with a frequency above 0.1% was classified as a highly expanded clone. Shannon entropy was used to measure repertoire diversity, and the Gini coefficient was used to measure V-J evenness. A clonotype found in more than one individual was treated as public. The public reads were reanalyzed by TCRdb: fastp trimming at Q25, MiXCR alignment, in-frame beta chains only. Every CDR3 protein is listed once, alongside the most common genes and DNA of its rows. For this entry, the V and J calls and clone size follow TCRdb and not the study's own pipeline. The sample table shows around 500,000 distinct CDR3 sequences, and approximately 13% are seen once. 8% to 10% of the sample is held by the ten biggest clonotypes.

This clonotype has just a few counts. Its antigen is still unknown. Per-nucleotide qualities are absent, and no much larger clonotype sits a single base away. This sample was also put to use in a study of T cells in Graves' hyperthyroidism and ophthalmopathy. The second investigation adds: Stable Graves' hyperthyroidism was defined as no progression to ophthalmopathy during 18 months of follow-up. Hyperthyroidism patients were newly diagnosed, with disease duration under 2 months, and aged 18 to 65 years. Exclusion was applied to patients with uncontrolled infections, other autoimmune diseases, pregnancy or lactation. Diagnoses were based on clinical symptoms, serum thyroxine and TRAb, thyroid ultrasound and orbital computed tomography. For the first round of RT-PCR on the TCR CDR3, the HTBI primer set was used together with the Qiagen OneStep RT-PCR kit. Most expanded thyroid clonotypes (frequency above 0.001) were also detected in blood, a finding suggesting that blood repertoires may reflect thyroid immune responses. In cross-validation, a model built on a 13 V-J signature told ophthalmopathy apart from stable hyperthyroidism with 87.88% sensitivity and roughly 83% specificity, and in testing the same model reached 80%/75%. During validation, the model predicted progression to ophthalmopathy a median of roughly six months ahead of onset, with more than 60% sensitivity and around 73% specificity. To identify distinguishing TCR V-J signatures, a discovery cohort of 90 to 100 patients was used, comprising fewer than 45 with Graves' ophthalmopathy and some 60 with stable Graves' hyperthyroidism. Whether ophthalmopathy could be predicted prospectively was tested in an independent validation cohort made up of fewer than 20 hyperthyroidism patients plus 17 patients who later progressed to ophthalmopathy. The roughly 100 discovery patients were randomly split 7:3 into training and test sets. In about 6 Graves' hyperthyroidism patients, the study also compared T-cell repertoires from thyroid tissue with T-cell repertoires from blood. Once sampling was done, hyperthyroidism patients were given methimazole at a starting dose of 30 mg daily, whereas ophthalmopathy patients were given high-dose intravenous methylprednisolone. Libraries were constructed in a second round of multiplex PCR, after which size selection and purification were carried out. Libraries were sequenced paired-end with 100 bp reads on an Illumina HiSeq2000. Raw data were processed with SOAPnuke, discarding reads with adapters, uncalled bases, mean Phred below 15, or no exact constant-primer or identifier match. High-quality paired reads were merged with COPE v1.2.5, and unique nucleotide sequences were defined as clonotypes. MiTCR v1.1 was used to align clonotypes to the IMGT TRBV, TRBD and TRBJ reference segments. The analysis was restricted to V-J combinations with a frequency above 0.0001, which together covered about 99% of the repertoires. The TCS score was defined as F50 (clonal expansion) divided by E x V (chaos), with BLOSUM62-based TCRdist calculated between CDR3 peptides within each V-J. Welch's t-statistics and random forest reduced just over 500 V-J features to fewer than 15, which were used in a naive Bayes classifier (R e1071). No statistical method was used to fix the sample size in advance, and group allocation was not hidden from the investigators. The paper describes TCR Vbeta CDR3 sequencing of 130 to 150 peripheral blood samples, made up of about 41 ophthalmopathy patients, roughly 72 hyperthyroidism patients and about 17 progressor patients.

This specimen consisted of peripheral blood mononuclear cells (PBMCs), obtained at new diagnosis, from a patient treated with antithyroid drugs. This sequence originates from a young man with Graves disease. Donor details come from another sample of the same person, matched by shared clones. The sequence joins TRBV4-1 to TRBJ2-1, with TRBD2 matching 7 junction bases. This receptor carries the CDR3 CASSRLAANNEQFF. The sequence in DNA is TGCGCCAGCAGCAGGCTAGCGGCAAACAATGAGCAGTTCTTC.